The T cell receptor beta chain under discussion was sequenced for a study of Tregs in tolerant kidney transplant recipients. The germline gives CDR1 MNHNY, CDR2 SVGAGI (reference sequence). The CDR3 loop spans 14 amino acids. The ends were cut back, 5 bases at V and 7 bases at J, with 17 bases in the middle. TCRdb keeps only in-frame clones here, not all; method: immunoSEQ multiplex PCR. The sample contains about 14,000 clones, over 85% of which appear only once. Unstimulated Tregs (CD4+CD25+CD127-) and CD4+CD25- non-Tregs were sorted from PBMCs. As for this clone: What it binds is unknown.

Findings and caveats of the study: Tregs expanded with activated donor B cells seemed most donor-specific. No direct test of biological reproducibility was done here.

This TCR was recovered from a human donor in good health. V and J are TRBV6-6 and TRBJ1-1; unclear D gene. Sequencing input: CD8+ T cells from blood. This CDR3 reads CASSLTLRLLEAFF. Here the CDR3 DNA reads TGTGCCAGCAGTCTGACTCTTCGTTTACTTGAAGCTTTCTTT.